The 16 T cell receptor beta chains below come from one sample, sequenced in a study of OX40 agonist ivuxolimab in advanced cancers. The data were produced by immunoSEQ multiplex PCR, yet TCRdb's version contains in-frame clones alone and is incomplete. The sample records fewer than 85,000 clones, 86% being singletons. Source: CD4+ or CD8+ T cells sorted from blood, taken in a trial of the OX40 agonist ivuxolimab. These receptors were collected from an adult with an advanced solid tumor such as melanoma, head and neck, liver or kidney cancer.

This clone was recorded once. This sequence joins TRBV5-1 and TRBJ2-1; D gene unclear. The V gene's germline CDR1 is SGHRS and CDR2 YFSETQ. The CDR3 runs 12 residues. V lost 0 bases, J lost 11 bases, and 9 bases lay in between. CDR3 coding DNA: TGCGCCAGCAGCTTGGCAATGGAGAAGCAGTTCTTC. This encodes CASSLAMEKQFF.

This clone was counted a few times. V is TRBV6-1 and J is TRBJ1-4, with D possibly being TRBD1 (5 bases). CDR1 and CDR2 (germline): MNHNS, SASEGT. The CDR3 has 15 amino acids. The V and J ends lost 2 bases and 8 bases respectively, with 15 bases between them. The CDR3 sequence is CASSEIWGGFEKLFF. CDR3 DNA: TGTGCCAGCAGTGAAATTTGGGGGGGATTCGAAAAACTGTTTTTT.

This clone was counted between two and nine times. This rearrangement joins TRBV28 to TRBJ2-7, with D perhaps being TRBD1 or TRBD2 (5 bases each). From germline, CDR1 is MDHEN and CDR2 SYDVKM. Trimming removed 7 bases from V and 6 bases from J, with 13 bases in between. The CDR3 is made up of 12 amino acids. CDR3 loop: CASNRDQVEQYF. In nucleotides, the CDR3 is TGTGCCAGCAATCGGGACCAAGTCGAGCAGTACTTC.

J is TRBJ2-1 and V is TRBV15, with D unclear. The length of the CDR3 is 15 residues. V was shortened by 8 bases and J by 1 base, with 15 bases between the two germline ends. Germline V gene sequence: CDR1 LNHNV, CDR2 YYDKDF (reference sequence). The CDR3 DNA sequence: TGTGCCACCCGCCCAGCAGAGAGGTCCTACAATGAGCAGTTCTTC. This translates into CATRPAERSYNEQFF.

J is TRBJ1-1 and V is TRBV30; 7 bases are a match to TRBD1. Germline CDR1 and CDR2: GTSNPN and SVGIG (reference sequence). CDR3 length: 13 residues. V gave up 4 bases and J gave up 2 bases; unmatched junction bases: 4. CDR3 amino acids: CAWKTGFNTEAFF. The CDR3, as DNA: TGTGCCTGGAAGACAGGGTTTAACACTGAAGCTTTCTTT.

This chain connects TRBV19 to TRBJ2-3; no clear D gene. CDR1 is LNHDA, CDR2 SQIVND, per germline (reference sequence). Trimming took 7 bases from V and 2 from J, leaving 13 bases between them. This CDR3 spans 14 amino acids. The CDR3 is CASKWAENTDTQYF. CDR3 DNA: TGTGCCAGTAAATGGGCAGAAAACACAGATACGCAGTATTTT.

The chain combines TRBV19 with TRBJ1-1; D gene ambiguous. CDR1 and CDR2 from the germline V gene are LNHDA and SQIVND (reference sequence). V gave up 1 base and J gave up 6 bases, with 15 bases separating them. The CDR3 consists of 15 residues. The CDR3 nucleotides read TGTGCCAGTAGTATAGGGACGGCCTTTAGCGCTGAAGCTTTCTTT. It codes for CASSIGTAFSAEAFF. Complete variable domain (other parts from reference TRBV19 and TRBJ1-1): DGGITQSPKYLFRKEGQNVTLSCEQNLNHDAMYWYRQDPGQGLRLIYYSQIVNDFQKGDIAEGYSVSREKKESFPLTVTSAQKNPTAFYLCASSIGTAFSAEAFFGQGTRLTVV.

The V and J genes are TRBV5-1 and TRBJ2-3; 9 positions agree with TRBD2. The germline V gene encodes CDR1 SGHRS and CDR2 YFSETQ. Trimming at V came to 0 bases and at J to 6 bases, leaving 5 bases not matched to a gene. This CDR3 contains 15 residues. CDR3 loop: CASSLASGAADTQYF. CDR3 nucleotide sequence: TGCGCCAGCAGCTTGGCTAGCGGGGCAGCTGATACGCAGTATTTT. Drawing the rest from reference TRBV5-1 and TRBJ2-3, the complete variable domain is KAGVTQTPRYLIKTRGQQVTLSCSPISGHRSVSWYQQTPGQGLQFLFEYFSETQRNKGNFPGRFSGRQFSNSRSEMNVSTLELGDSALYLCASSLASGAADTQYFGPGTRLTVL.

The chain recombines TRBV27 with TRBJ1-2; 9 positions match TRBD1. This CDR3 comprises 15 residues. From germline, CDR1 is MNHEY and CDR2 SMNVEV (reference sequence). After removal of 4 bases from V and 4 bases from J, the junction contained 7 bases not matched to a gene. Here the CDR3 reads CASSSMGQGSYGYTF. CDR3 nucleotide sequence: TGTGCCAGCAGTTCGATGGGACAGGGTAGCTATGGCTACACCTTC.

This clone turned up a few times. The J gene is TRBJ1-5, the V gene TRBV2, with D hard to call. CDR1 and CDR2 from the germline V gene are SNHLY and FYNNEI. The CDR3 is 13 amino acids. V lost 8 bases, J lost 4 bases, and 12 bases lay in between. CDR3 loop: CASGSTWNQPQHF. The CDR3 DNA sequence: TGTGCCAGCGGGTCAACGTGGAATCAGCCCCAGCATTTT.

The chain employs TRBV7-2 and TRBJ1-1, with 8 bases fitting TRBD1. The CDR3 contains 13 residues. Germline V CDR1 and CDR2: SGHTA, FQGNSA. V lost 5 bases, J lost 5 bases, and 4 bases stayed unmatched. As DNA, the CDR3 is TGTGCCAGCAGCACATACAGGGGGACTGAAGCTTTCTTT. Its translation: CASSTYRGTEAFF.

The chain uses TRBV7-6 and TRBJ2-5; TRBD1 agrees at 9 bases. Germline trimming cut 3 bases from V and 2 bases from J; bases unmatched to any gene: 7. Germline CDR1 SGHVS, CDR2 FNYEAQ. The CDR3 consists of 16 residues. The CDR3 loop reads CASSFSGTGQQETQYF. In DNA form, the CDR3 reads TGTGCCAGCAGCTTTTCTGGGACAGGGCAACAAGAGACCCAGTACTTC. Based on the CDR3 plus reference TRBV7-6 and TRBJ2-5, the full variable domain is GAGVSQSPRYKVTKRGQDVALRCDPISGHVSLYWYRQALGQGPEFLTYFNYEAQQDKSGLPNDRFSAERPEGSISTLTIQRTEQRDSAMYRCASSFSGTGQQETQYFGPGTRLLVL.

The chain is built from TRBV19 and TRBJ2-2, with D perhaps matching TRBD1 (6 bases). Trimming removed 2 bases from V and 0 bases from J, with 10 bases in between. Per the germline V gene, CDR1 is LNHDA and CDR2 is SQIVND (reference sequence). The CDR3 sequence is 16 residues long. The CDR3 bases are TGTGCCAGTAGTATACTCCCAGGGGCGAACACCGGGGAGCTGTTTTTT. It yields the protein CASSILPGANTGELFF.

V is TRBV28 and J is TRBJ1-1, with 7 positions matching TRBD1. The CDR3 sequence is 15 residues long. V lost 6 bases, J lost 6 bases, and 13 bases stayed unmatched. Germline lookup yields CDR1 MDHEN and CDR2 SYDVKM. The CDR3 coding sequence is TGTGCCAGCAGACCACCCACAGGGGAGGCTTCTGAAGCTTTCTTT. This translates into CASRPPTGEASEAFF.

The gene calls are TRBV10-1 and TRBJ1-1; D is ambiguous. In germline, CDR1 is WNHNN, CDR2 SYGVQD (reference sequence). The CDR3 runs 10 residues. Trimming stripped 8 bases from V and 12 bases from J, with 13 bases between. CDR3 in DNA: TGCGCCAGCCCGTCGAATGAGACTTTCTTT. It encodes CASPSNETFF.

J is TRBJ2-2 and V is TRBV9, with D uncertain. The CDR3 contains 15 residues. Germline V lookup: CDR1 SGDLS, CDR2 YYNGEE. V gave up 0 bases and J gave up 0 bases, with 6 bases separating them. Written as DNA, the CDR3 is TGTGCCAGCAGCGTAGCTGGGCCGAACACCGGGGAGCTGTTTTTT. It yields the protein CASSVAGPNTGELFF. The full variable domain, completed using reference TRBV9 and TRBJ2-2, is DSGVTQTPKHLITATGQRVTLRCSPRSGDLSVYWYQQSLDQGLQFLIQYYNGEERAKGNILERFSAQQFPDLHSELNLSSLELGDSALYFCASSVAGPNTGELFFGEGSRLTVL.